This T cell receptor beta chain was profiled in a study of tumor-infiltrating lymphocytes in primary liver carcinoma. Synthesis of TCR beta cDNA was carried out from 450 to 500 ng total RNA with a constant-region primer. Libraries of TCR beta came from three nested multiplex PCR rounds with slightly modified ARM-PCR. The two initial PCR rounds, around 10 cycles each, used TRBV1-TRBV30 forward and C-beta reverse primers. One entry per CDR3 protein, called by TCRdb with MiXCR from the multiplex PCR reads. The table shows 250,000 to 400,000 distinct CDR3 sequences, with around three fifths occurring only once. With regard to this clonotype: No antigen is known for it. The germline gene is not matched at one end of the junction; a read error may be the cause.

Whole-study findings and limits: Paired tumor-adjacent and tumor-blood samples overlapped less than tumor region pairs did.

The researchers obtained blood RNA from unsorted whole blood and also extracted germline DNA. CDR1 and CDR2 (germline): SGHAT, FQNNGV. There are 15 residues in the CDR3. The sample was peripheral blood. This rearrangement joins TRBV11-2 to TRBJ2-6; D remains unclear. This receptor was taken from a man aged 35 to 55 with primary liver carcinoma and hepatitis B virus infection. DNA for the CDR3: TGTGCCACCCAATGGCCGCGCTCTGGAGCCAACGTCCTGACTTTC. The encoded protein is CATQWPRSGANVLTF.